This T cell receptor (beta chain) was retrieved from a study of beta chain features in type 1 diabetes. Study-level results: In comparison with healthy donors, patients had naive, central memory and Treg TCRB repertoires that appeared more similar. Within each of all four CD4+ subsets, Type 1 diabetes patients had TCRB CDR3s that were moderately but significantly shorter. Any HLA-type effect on TCRB rearrangement remained unresolved here.

TCRB transcripts that were expressed got sequenced, as all of the isolated RNA had been reverse transcribed. TCRdb's table, derived via immunoSEQ multiplex PCR, lists solely in-frame clones and lacks some. Of over 350,000 clones listed, roughly 16% are singletons. The CDR3 spans 15 residues. Trimming removed 1 base at V and 2 bases at J, with 9 bases between. Germline V lookup: CDR1 MGHDK, CDR2 SYGVNS. This clone was found once. What it binds is not known. This sequence originates from a woman between 18 and 29 years old in good health. This chain uses TRBV25-1 with TRBJ2-1, with D hard to call. The source material was naive CD4+ T cells from blood. CDR3 sequence: CASSEFSAAYNEQFF. The CDR3 coding sequence is TGTGCCAGCAGTGAATTCAGCGCAGCCTACAATGAGCAGTTCTTC. The full variable domain, in which reference TRBV25-1 and TRBJ2-1 provide the parts outside the CDR3, is EADIYQTPRYLVIGTGKKITLECSQTMGHDKMYWYQQDPGMELHLIHYSYGVNSTEKGDLSSESTVSRIRTEHFPLTLESARPSHTSQYLCASSEFSAAYNEQFFGPGTRLTVL.